This T cell receptor (beta chain) was recovered during a study of blood T cell repertoires in COVID-19. Turning to the study itself: Collection of acute and convalescent COVID-19 samples took place in the United States, Italy and Spain.

In the original workflow: The authors estimated nucleated cell counts from reference gene primer amplification. Only in-frame clones appear in the TCRdb table, and some are missing; sequencing was by immunoSEQ multiplex PCR. V, J and clone size derive from that table, while D and trimming were established from the DNA sequence. Of about 180,000 clones listed, under 85% are singletons. This receptor was obtained from a woman in her 70s with COVID-19, enrolled during active disease. Sequenced sample: peripheral blood.

The CDR3 protein is CASSLETGGGYNEQFF. The CDR3 coding sequence is TGTGCCAGCAGCTTGGAAACAGGGGGAGGCTACAATGAGCAGTTCTTC. The chain employs TRBV5-5 and TRBJ2-1; TRBD1 matches 8 bases. This CDR3 has 16 residues. CDR1 is SGHKS and CDR2 is YYEKEE in the germline V gene (reference sequence). The trim removed 0 bases at V and 3 bases at J, leaving 5 bases unmatched.